This TCR beta chain was captured in a study of chemoradiotherapy in HPV16-positive cancers (dated 2022 in TCRdb). Background for the entire study: Functional T-cell assays on cells from a couple of HPV16-positive patients defined candidate HPV-specific T-cell clones and common TCR motifs. The study asked whether T-cell immunity to the HPV oncoproteins E6 and E7 changes during chemoradiotherapy and whether this immunity affects survival. TCR repertoires from some 90 patients with HPV-related cancers were then used to track the candidate HPV-specific TCRs and motifs.

Results the study describes overall, beyond this receptor: The functional definition of HPV-specific T cells was derived from only two HPV16-positive patients, and the survival association was reported for HPV16-positive patients. Improved recurrence-free survival in HPV16-positive patients was associated with expansion of HPV-responsive T cells during chemoradiotherapy. Expansion of candidate HPV-specific clones and E7-related TCR motifs was observed in the tumor microenvironment during treatment, whereas no such expansion was observed for non-HPV-specific T cells.

From the germline V gene, CDR1 is SGDLS and CDR2 is YYNGEE. V is cut back by 0 bases and J by 6 bases, with 2 bases in the junction unmatched. The cysteine opens and the phenylalanine closes a CDR3 of 14 amino acids. The kept DNA is CDR3 alone, 42 bases in frame from the first base. Concerning this clone: Its binding antigen is unknown. One base away there is no much larger clone; base qualities are not given.

Repertoires were sampled repeatedly over the course of chemoradiotherapy, so clonal expansion could be followed in the tumor microenvironment. The method was the immunoSEQ multiplex PCR assay. The table comes from immuneACCESS by way of TCRdb, which keeps in-frame sequences with V and J called. Part of the clones is missing from these tables; in studies checked, under half for an unresolved V gene and the rest for unknown reasons. The sample table shows 9,500 to 13,000 clones, and roughly 92% are seen once. The leading ten clones occupy about 1.8% of the sample. The V and J segments used are TRBV9 and TRBJ2-3, and TRBD1 matches 9 of the central bases. The TCR was taken from a human donor with HPV-associated anogenital cancer. The sample was blood, taken from a patient who underwent chemoradiotherapy. The CDR3 protein sequence reads: CASSVGTGADTQYF. The nucleotide sequence is given as TGTGCCAGCAGCGTAGGGACAGGGGCGGATACGCAGTATTTT.